This TCR beta chain was recorded in a study of T cells expressing NK-cell markers. Study at large: The study sequenced eight donors, seven HCMV-seropositive and one seronegative.

With the 5' RACE reads reprocessed, TCRdb shows one record per CDR3 protein and no DNA. The sample's table shows about 170,000 distinct CDR3 sequences. The length of the CDR3 is 13 residues. Germline CDR1 is MNHEY and CDR2 is SVGAGI. The sample consisted of blood T cells: a sorted CD56 or NKG2C T cell subset, CD4+ or CD8+ T cells, or bulk PBMC T cells (not recorded which). This chain links TRBV6-5 with TRBJ1-5. The receptor was derived from a man aged 18 to 69 in good health. This CDR3 is CASSSDGNQPQHF.